This TCR beta chain was captured by sequencing in a study of blood T cell repertoires in COVID-19. At the level of the study: The United States, Italy and Spain supplied acute and convalescent COVID-19 samples.

Germline V gives CDR1 SGHTA, CDR2 FQGNSA. This CDR3 spans 15 amino acids. V was trimmed by 5 bases and J by 0 bases, leaving 13 bases between them. Seattle cases were enrolled at active infection and followed longitudinally. In the source study's methods: Reference gene primer amplification in the assay estimated nucleated cell counts. Measured with immunoSEQ multiplex PCR; TCRdb has only the in-frame clones, and not every one. The V and J calls and clone size were taken over from that table, and D and trimming were inferred from the DNA. The sample yields hundreds of thousands of clones, about 89% seen once.

The gene calls are TRBV7-2 and TRBJ1-2; D perhaps matches TRBD1 (5 bases). This receptor was identified in a woman in her forties or fifties with COVID-19, enrolled during active disease. Material: peripheral blood. The CDR3 spells CASSPQTEANYGYTF. The CDR3, as DNA: TGTGCCAGCAGCCCTCAGACAGAAGCTAACTATGGCTACACCTTC.